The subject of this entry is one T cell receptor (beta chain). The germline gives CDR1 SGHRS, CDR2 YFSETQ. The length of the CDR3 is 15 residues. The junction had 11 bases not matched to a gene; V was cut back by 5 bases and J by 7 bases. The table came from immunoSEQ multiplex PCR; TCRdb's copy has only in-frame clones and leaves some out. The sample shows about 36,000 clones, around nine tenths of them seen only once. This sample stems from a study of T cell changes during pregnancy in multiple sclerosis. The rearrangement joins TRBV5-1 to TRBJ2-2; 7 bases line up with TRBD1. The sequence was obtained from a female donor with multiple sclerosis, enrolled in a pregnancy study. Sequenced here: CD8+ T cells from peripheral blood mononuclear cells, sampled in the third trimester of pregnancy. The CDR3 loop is CASRTEGGRHGELFF. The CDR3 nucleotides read TGCGCCAGCAGGACGGAAGGGGGCCGGCACGGGGAGCTGTTTTTT.